The 18 T cell receptor beta chains listed next were all sequenced from one sample in a study of T cell repertoires in cytomegalovirus infection. TCRdb reprocessed the reads via MiXCR and lists one record per CDR3 protein. The sample contains more than 140,000 distinct CDR3 sequences, about 6% of which appear only once. Sequencing input: PBMCs. The source of these receptors is a human donor in good health (CMV status not recorded). Some clones in this sample may be carry-over from other donors' samples.

This clonotype was observed a handful of times. The V call is TRBV7-2, the J call TRBJ1-5; no clear D gene. V was trimmed by 5 bases and J by 7 bases, leaving 9 bases between them. Looked up from germline, CDR1 is SGHTA and CDR2 is FQGNSA. The CDR3 spans 12 residues. Here the CDR3 reads CASSLTEQPQHF. The DNA of the CDR3 is TGTGCCAGCAGCCTTACAGAACAGCCCCAGCATTTT.

This clonotype has at least ten counts. This chain joins TRBV7-2 and TRBJ2-3; D might be TRBD1 or TRBD2, each matching 7 bases. The V gene lost 2 bases and the J gene lost 7 bases, with 16 bases spanning the gap. CDR1 and CDR2 (germline): SGHTA, FQGNSA. The CDR3 has 15 amino acids. CDR3 nucleotide sequence: TGTGCCAGCAGCTTACGATTCCAGGGGGGGAATACGCAGTATTTT. Translation: CASSLRFQGGNTQYF. Full variable domain (outside the CDR3, taken from reference TRBV7-2 and TRBJ2-3): GAGVSQSPSNKVTEKGKDVELRCDPISGHTALYWYRQSLGQGLEFLIYFQGNSAPDKSGLPSDRFSAERTGGSVSTLTIQRTQQEDSAVYLCASSLRFQGGNTQYFGPGTRLTVL.

The sample holds many counts of this clonotype. The chain carries TRBV7-2 and TRBJ2-3; TRBD2 might be the D (7 bases). V dropped 0 bases and J dropped 4 bases, with 17 bases sitting between them. CDR1 SGHTA and CDR2 FQGNSA come from the germline V gene. The CDR3 covers 17 residues. CDR3 bases: TGTGCCAGCAGCTTAGCGGCTTCGGGGGGCGGGGCAGATACGCAGTATTTT. This gives the protein CASSLAASGGGADTQYF.

This clonotype was recorded at least ten times. This rearrangement joins TRBV7-3 to TRBJ2-3; the D is unclear. V lost 2 bases, J lost 2 bases, and 11 bases lay in between. The V gene's germline CDR1 is SGHTA and CDR2 FQGTGA. This CDR3 has 15 amino acids. DNA for the CDR3: TGTGCCAGCAGCTTATTGGGTTTATTCACAGATACGCAGTATTTT. Protein: CASSLLGLFTDTQYF.

This clonotype was observed at least ten times. The genes are TRBV7-3 and TRBJ2-1; 9 nucleotides line up with TRBD2. CDR1 and CDR2 from the germline V gene are SGHTA and FQGTGA. The CDR3 has 15 residues. Unmatched junction bases numbered 9, after V lost 5 bases and J lost 7 bases. The CDR3 loop reads CASSPYSGGWNEQFF. For the CDR3, the DNA is TGTGCCAGCAGCCCCTATAGCGGGGGTTGGAATGAGCAGTTCTTC.

J is TRBJ1-4 and V is TRBV15; weak D call: TRBD1 (5 bases). CDR3 size: 14 residues. Trimming took 5 bases from V and 8 from J, leaving 15 bases between them. Per the germline V gene, CDR1 is LNHNV and CDR2 is YYDKDF (reference sequence). This chain's CDR3 is CATSLDDSTEKLFF. CDR3 nucleotides: TGTGCCACCAGCCTAGACGACAGTACGGAAAAACTGTTTTTT.

This clonotype was counted ten times or more. The chain links TRBV7-6 to TRBJ1-1; 8 bases match TRBD1. This CDR3 comprises 13 residues. The ends lost 6 bases at V and 5 bases at J; junction bases unmatched: 5. The germline gives CDR1 SGHVS, CDR2 FNYEAQ. CDR3 sequence (DNA): TGTGCCAGCAGGCAGGGGGCGGGAACTGAAGCTTTCTTT. Translating gives CASRQGAGTEAFF. The full variable domain, completed using reference TRBV7-6 and TRBJ1-1, is GAGVSQSPRYKVTKRGQDVALRCDPISGHVSLYWYRQALGQGPEFLTYFNYEAQQDKSGLPNDRFSAERPEGSISTLTIQRTEQRDSAMYRCASRQGAGTEAFFGQGTRLTVV.

This clonotype was seen ten or more times. The chain joins TRBV10-3 to TRBJ1-2, with 7 nucleotides matching TRBD1. Germline assignment: CDR1 ENHRY and CDR2 SYGVKD. CDR3 size: 14 residues. The V gene end was trimmed by 2 bases and the J gene end by 3 bases; junction bases not matched to a gene: 3. Written as DNA, the CDR3 is TGTGCCATCAGTGAGAAGGGGGCGGACTATGGCTACACCTTC. Its protein product is CAISEKGADYGYTF.

Ten or more counts support this clonotype. The chain has TRBV7-9 and TRBJ2-7; D might be TRBD2 (6 bases). Trimming left V 3 bases short and J 2 bases short, with 14 bases between. CDR3 size: 15 residues. Per germline, CDR1 SEHNR and CDR2 FQNEAQ (reference sequence). The CDR3 nucleotides are TGTGCCAGCAGCTTGTCGGGACTCGCCGCCTACGAGCAGTACTTC. It yields the protein CASSLSGLAAYEQYF.

There are many counts of this clonotype. V usage is TRBV13 and J usage is TRBJ1-1; TRBD1 is a possible D gene (5 bases). The ends were cut back, 3 bases at V and 1 base at J, with 9 bases in the middle. Germline V CDR1 and CDR2: PRHDT, FYEKMQ (reference sequence). This CDR3 has 14 residues. The CDR3 region is CASSLGPRNTEAFF. Written as DNA, the CDR3 is TGTGCCAGCAGCTTGGGACCCCGGAACACTGAAGCTTTCTTT. Full variable domain (outside the CDR3, taken from reference TRBV13 and TRBJ1-1): AAGVIQSPRHLIKEKRETATLKCYPIPRHDTVYWYQQGPGQDPQFLISFYEKMQSDKGSIPDRFSAQQFSDYHSELNMSSLELGDSALYFCASSLGPRNTEAFFGQGTRLTVV.

This clonotype has more than one count but fewer than ten. The chain recombines TRBV12-5 with TRBJ2-7; D gene unclear. Trimming removed 3 bases from V and 2 bases from J, with 11 bases in between. The CDR3 length is 14 residues. Germline V gene lookup returns CDR1 LGHNT and CDR2 FRNRAP. The CDR3 loop reads CASGFQGQPYEQYF. The CDR3 region has the DNA TGTGCTAGTGGTTTTCAAGGGCAACCCTACGAGCAGTACTTC.

This clonotype was observed many times. The chain joins TRBV12-5 to TRBJ2-7, with a possible D match to TRBD1 (6 bases). V gave up 7 bases and J gave up 0 bases, with 16 bases separating them. Germline-derived CDR1 and CDR2 are LGHNT and FRNRAP. CDR3 length: 15 amino acids. CDR3 in DNA: TGTGCTAGTGATGCACAGGGCGCTCCCTCCTACGAGCAGTACTTC. Encoded protein: CASDAQGAPSYEQYF.

In regard to this clonotype: Being one base from a much bigger clone, this may be a read error. The chain couples TRBV27 to TRBJ2-1; D is unclear. This CDR3 contains 15 residues. From germline, CDR1 is MNHEY and CDR2 SMNVEV (reference sequence). V was shortened by 10 bases and J by 0 bases, with 16 bases between the two germline ends. The CDR3 is CAIWRDMSSYNEQFF. The DNA of the CDR3 is TGTGCCATATGGCGTGACATGAGCTCCTACAATGAGCAGTTCTTC.

The chain couples TRBV20-1 to TRBJ2-4; D is possibly TRBD1 or TRBD2 (5 bases each). The CDR3 sequence is 15 residues long. Germline CDR1 DFQATT, CDR2 SNEGSKA (reference sequence). Trimming removed 5 bases at V and 7 bases at J, with 21 bases between. Here the CDR3 reads CSARGTTGRLNIQYF. Here the CDR3 DNA reads TGCAGTGCTCGAGGAACCACGGGGCGACTGAACATTCAGTACTTC.

This clonotype was detected ten times or more. This chain uses TRBV7-2 with TRBJ2-5; 7 bases line up with TRBD1. CDR3 size: 14 residues. The germline gives CDR1 SGHTA, CDR2 FQGNSA. V shed 0 bases and J 7 bases; nucleotides not matched to a gene: 5. The CDR3 is CASSLAGDRGTQYF. The CDR3, as DNA: TGTGCCAGCAGCTTAGCGGGGGACAGAGGGACCCAGTACTTC. The full variable domain, rest sourced from reference TRBV7-2 and TRBJ2-5, is GAGVSQSPSNKVTEKGKDVELRCDPISGHTALYWYRQSLGQGLEFLIYFQGNSAPDKSGLPSDRFSAERTGGSVSTLTIQRTQQEDSAVYLCASSLAGDRGTQYFGPGTRLLVL.

This clonotype turned up a few times. The chain carries TRBV7-3 and TRBJ1-2; D uncertain. The V end lost 2 bases, the J end lost 3 bases, and 10 bases lay between the germline ends. From germline, CDR1 is SGHTA and CDR2 FQGTGA. This CDR3 contains 14 residues. The DNA for the CDR3 is TGTGCCAGCAGCTTAGGTCCCAGTGACTATGGCTACACCTTC. It is translated as CASSLGPSDYGYTF.

This clonotype occurred a few times. This sequence joins TRBV28 and TRBJ1-1; D is uncertain. CDR3 length equals 13 residues. V was trimmed by 0 bases and J by 4 bases, leaving 6 bases between them. CDR1 is MDHEN and CDR2 is SYDVKM in the germline V gene. The CDR3: CASSLWLGTEAFF. In nucleotides, the CDR3 is TGTGCCAGCAGTTTATGGTTGGGCACTGAAGCTTTCTTT.

This clonotype showed up just a few times. This chain connects TRBV4-2 to TRBJ2-7; D gene uncertain. Germline V gene sequence: CDR1 LGHNA, CDR2 YNFKEQ. Trimming pared 3 bases from V and 7 bases from J, leaving 13 bases between. CDR3 size: 13 residues. This CDR3 is CASSQTLLGEQYF. In nucleotides, the CDR3 is TGTGCCAGCAGCCAGACCCTTCTAGGGGAGCAGTACTTC.